This TCR beta chain was obtained from a study of monozygotic twins with cystic fibrosis. Study-level findings and limits: Age, concordance and disease severity did not associate with shared CDR3 numbers. Clonality was generally low (median around 0.0098), higher in the most severe patients. Co-twins had the most similar V usage for 13 of 16 pairs, J for 8. Monozygotic CF twins shared more identical nucleotide clonotypes than unrelated patients.

Regarding this clone: The target antigen is unknown.

Germline V gives CDR1 LGHNA, CDR2 YNFKEQ. V dropped 4 bases and J dropped 1 base, with 17 bases sitting between them. The CDR3 has 17 residues. Using immunoSEQ multiplex PCR, the repertoire was profiled, and TCRdb retains in-frame clones only, with some absent. Of roughly 35,000 clones in the sample, 75% to 90% were seen once. This chain links TRBV4-2 with TRBJ2-4; tentatively, D is TRBD1 or TRBD2 (5 bases each). The sequencing input was blood. This clonotype was sampled from a girl aged 2 to 9 with cystic fibrosis. The DNA for the CDR3 is TGTGCCAGCAGCCCCTCTACCGGGACCCCGGCCAAAAACATTCAGTACTTC. Translation gives CASSPSTGTPAKNIQYF.